The TCR beta chain described here comes from a study of human T cells and chemical hapten exposure (dated by TCRdb to the early 2020s). Background on the whole study: The libraries were sequenced as a pool, and the TCR yield per sample differed mostly because of small variations in library volumes within the pool. This study followed changes in the peripheral blood TCR repertoire in vivo during primary and secondary sensitization of alopecia patients to the hapten diphenylcyclopropenone (DPC). For every blood RNA sample, sequencing covered both the TCR alpha and TCR beta chains.

Total RNA was isolated from unfractionated whole blood collected in Tempus Blood RNA tubes. Roughly 5 healthy volunteers served as TCR sequencing controls and were bled at day 0, 2 weeks and 6 weeks. What the research found in general, with its limitations: DPC sensitization did not change how many TCRs were above 1 in 1000 frequency, and no evidence was found of alterations in global repertoire structure. After repeated subsampling, changes were observed in the strength of the expansion versus patch-test correlation and in the threshold at which the correlation became significant.

A remark on this clonotype: Its recognized antigen is unknown. No much larger clone is present one base from it, and per-base qualities are unavailable.

The germline V gene (reference sequence) sets CDR1 to MNHEY and CDR2 to SMNVEV. V is shortened by 4 bases, J by 2 bases, and the region joining them spans 6 bases. The CDR3 has 13 amino acids, counting the end cysteine and phenylalanine. Only the CDR3 DNA stays, 39 bases, in frame from base 1. The library was generated by 5' RACE. Sequenced using an Illumina MiSeq. Library preparation attached unique molecular identifiers to individual cDNA molecules for quantitative, reproducible TCR counting. Regarding the original processing steps: A median of around 96,000 TCRs per sample was observed, with a range of about 20,000 to 690,600. V, J and CDR3 annotation of the TCR reads was carried out using the Decombinator software suite. Every sample was subsampled to the same number of TCRs (28,000) for the PS versus PT1 abundance plots. Expanded TCRs were defined as absent before sensitization and observed at least eight times at the 2-week time point. TCRdb passed the public sequencing reads through fastp at Q25 and MiXCR, retaining productive beta sequences. Rows merge per CDR3 protein into single entries with the most common DNA and genes. Clone size and V and J calls follow TCRdb, not the original study. This sample holds fewer than 150,000 distinct CDR3 sequences; approximately 19% were observed only once. The top ten hold around 2.7% of the sample.

The TCR sequence derives from a human donor in good health. The chain couples TRBV27 to TRBJ1-5, with no confidently assigned D gene. CDR3 reads: CASSSFRNQPQHF. In nucleotide form, the sequence is TGTGCCAGCAGTTCGTTTCGCAATCAGCCCCAGCATTTT.